The clone carrying this T cell receptor (beta chain) was counted ten times or more. The antigen remains undetermined. Individual cDNA molecules had unique molecular identifiers attached to them by the library. MiXCR, run by TCRdb on the RACE reads, gives a single entry per CDR3 protein. The sample includes roughly 30,000 distinct CDR3 sequences, 6.5% to 9% of them seen just once. The data derive from a study of human T cells and chemical hapten exposure. As for the study in general: TCR yield per sample varied, mainly due to pooled library volumes. Overall study results and limits: Sensitizing with DPC caused no change in TCRs above 1 in 1000 frequency.

Time point reported: healthy volunteer bleed at 2 weeks. Whole blood, unfractionated, served as the material for total RNA extraction. CDR3 length: 17 residues. Trimming took 3 bases from V and 0 from J; bases not matched to a gene: 3. Germline values: CDR1 KGHSH, CDR2 LQKENI. The sequencing sample was made of whole blood. The V and J genes are TRBV18 and TRBJ2-6; 9 bases are a match to TRBD1. This TCR came from a human donor in good health. Some clones in this sample may be carry-over from other donors' samples. The CDR3 DNA sequence: TGTGCCAGCTCACCCGGGACAGGGACCTCTGGGGCCAACGTCCTGACTTTC. It specifies CASSPGTGTSGANVLTF.